Detailed here is one T cell receptor (beta chain). Its antigen is unknown. The data are from a study of OX40 agonist ivuxolimab in advanced cancers. Study conclusions and caveats: Average numbers of expanded clones were greater in CD8+ T cells than in CD4+. Near-lowest levels of clonal expansion characterized partial responders at 0.1-3.0 mg/kg. At doses 0.1 to 3.0 mg/kg, CD4+ and CD8+ clones expanded.

This table comes from immunoSEQ multiplex PCR, and its TCRdb copy is limited to in-frame clones, with some not included. Here the sample spans about 71,000 clones, roughly nine tenths being singletons. The source material was CD4+ or CD8+ T cells sorted from blood, sampled in a trial of the OX40 agonist ivuxolimab. The TCR originated in an adult with an advanced solid tumor such as melanoma, head and neck, liver or kidney cancer.

Written as DNA, the CDR3 is TGTGCTAGTGGTTTGGTTGACACTGAAGCTTTCTTT. Its protein is CASGLVDTEAFF. The chain links TRBV12-5 to TRBJ1-1; D remains ambiguous. The germline V and J ends were trimmed by 0 bases and 3 bases, with 2 bases remaining between them. This CDR3 region has 12 residues. Germline V gene sequence: CDR1 LGHNT, CDR2 FRNRAP.